What follows are 9 T cell receptor beta chains derived from one specimen sequenced in a study of metastatic and nonmetastatic thyroid tumors (dated by TCRdb to about 2020). No treatment had been received by any patient before thyroid surgery. Libraries were constructed by PCR. The sequencer was an Illumina HiSeq 4000. TCRdb ran its own pipeline on the public reads, namely fastp trimming at Q25 and MiXCR clone calling, and kept in-frame beta chains. Here the sample has 13,000 or so clones; roughly 21% occur a single time. Clones ranked in the top ten supply approximately 12% of the sample. The sample consisted of adjacent normal tissue. The receptors derive from a female donor with papillary thyroid cancer or a benign thyroid nodule (not recorded which). Some clones in this sample may be carry-over from other donors' samples.

The rearrangement links TRBV20-1 to TRBJ2-2, with 7 bases that match TRBD2. Trimming at V came to 0 bases and at J to 1 base, leaving 5 bases not matched to a gene. This CDR3 spans 16 amino acids. CDR1 is DFQATT, CDR2 SNEGSKA, per germline (reference sequence). For the CDR3, the DNA is TGCAGTGCTAGAGAAGCGGGAAGACAGAACACCGGGGAGCTGTTTTTT. Protein sequence: CSAREAGRQNTGELFF.

This clone is labeled medium-sized. This sequence joins TRBV20-1 and TRBJ1-1; D ambiguous. Trimming took off 3 bases at V and 2 bases at J, with 10 bases between the two ends. CDR3 length: 13 residues. Germline V CDR1 and CDR2: DFQATT, SNEGSKA (reference sequence). The CDR3: CSASGQENTEAFF. The CDR3 region has the DNA TGCAGTGCTAGTGGTCAGGAAAACACTGAAGCTTTCTTT.

This clone was observed many times. V and J are TRBV18 and TRBJ2-3; 10 nucleotides match TRBD2. V was pared by 6 bases and J by 7 bases, with 10 bases of the junction left unmatched. Germline CDR1 KGHSH, CDR2 LQKENI. There are 15 residues in the CDR3. In DNA, the CDR3 is TGTGCCAGCTCTCGAGCTAGCGGGAGTCCTAATACGCAGTATTTT. Protein product: CASSRASGSPNTQYF.

This clone is labeled as medium-sized (0.01 to 0.1%). This chain joins TRBV6-1 and TRBJ2-5; D is ambiguous. V dropped 7 bases and J dropped 5 bases, with 8 bases sitting between them. Germline CDR1 and CDR2: MNHNS and SASEGT. The CDR3 loop spans 11 amino acids. CDR3 coding DNA: TGTGCCAGCAATAGTGTGGAGACCCAGTACTTC. Protein product: CASNSVETQYF.

This clone was found a few times. J is TRBJ2-7 and V is TRBV11-2; 7 nucleotides match TRBD2. J lost 0 bases, V lost 0 bases, and 5 bases had no gene match. The CDR3 covers 16 residues. Germline V gene data show CDR1 as SGHAT and CDR2 as FQNNGV. The CDR3 sequence: CASSLDRGGSSYEQYF. The DNA for the CDR3 is TGTGCCAGCAGCTTAGATCGGGGCGGGAGCTCCTACGAGCAGTACTTC. The full variable domain, in which reference TRBV11-2 and TRBJ2-7 provide the parts outside the CDR3, is EAGVAQSPRYKIIEKRQSVAFWCNPISGHATLYWYQQILGQGPKLLIQFQNNGVVDDSQLPKDRFSAERLKGVDSTLKIQPAKLEDSAVYLCASSLDRGGSSYEQYFGPGTRLTVT.

Many counts were recorded for this clone. This rearrangement joins TRBV5-1 to TRBJ2-4; 7 positions match TRBD1. The CDR3 totals 14 residues. Germline CDR1 is SGHRS and CDR2 is YFSETQ. The V and J ends lost 1 base and 8 bases, in that order; junction bases with no gene match: 6. The CDR3 sequence: CASSLRSDRDIQYF. The CDR3 coding sequence is TGCGCCAGCAGCTTGAGGTCCGACAGGGACATTCAGTACTTC.

This clone has a handful of counts. The V and J genes are TRBV28 and TRBJ1-4; 8 bases are shared with TRBD1. The CDR3 is 14 amino acids. J lost 8 bases, V lost 9 bases, and 11 bases had no gene match. Germline V CDR1 and CDR2: MDHEN, SYDVKM. The CDR3 protein is CASSPPGQVEKLFF. In DNA, the CDR3 is TGTGCCAGTAGTCCCCCGGGACAGGTGGAAAAACTGTTTTTT.

By frequency in the sample, this clone is medium-sized. The V call is TRBV2, the J call TRBJ2-7; D uncertain. This CDR3 is 14 amino acids long. V was clipped by 5 bases and J by 6 bases, with 17 bases between them. CDR1 is SNHLY and CDR2 is FYNNEI in the germline V gene. The CDR3 reads CASSPAPSGREQYF. Here the CDR3 DNA reads TGTGCCAGCAGTCCGGCCCCCAGTGGTCGCGAGCAGTACTTC.

This clone showed up just a few times. The CDR3 sequence: CASSQTGTDEQYF. The CDR3 DNA reads TGCGCCAGCAGCCAGACAGGGACGGACGAGCAGTACTTC. The chain carries TRBV5-1 and TRBJ2-7; 7 bases agree with TRBD1. The V and J ends lost 4 bases and 5 bases, in that order; junction bases with no gene match: 6. The CDR3 length is 13 residues. In germline, CDR1 is SGHRS, CDR2 YFSETQ. The whole variable domain, remainder taken from reference TRBV5-1 and TRBJ2-7, is KAGVTQTPRYLIKTRGQQVTLSCSPISGHRSVSWYQQTPGQGLQFLFEYFSETQRNKGNFPGRFSGRQFSNSRSEMNVSTLELGDSALYLCASSQTGTDEQYFGPGTRLTVT.